This entry lists 5 T cell receptor beta chains sequenced from one sample in a study of shared clonotypes between healthy human individuals. The assay was immunoSEQ multiplex PCR, and TCRdb's table has in-frame clones only and misses some. The repertoire holds around 2.5 million clones, with 93% as singletons. Sequences were obtained from naive CD4+ T cells from PBMCs. Subset indicated: CD45RA+ positively selected. The receptor set was obtained from a man in his late teens or twenties in good health. Some clones in this sample may be carry-over from other donors' samples.

V gene TRBV7-2 combines with J gene TRBJ2-7; D remains unclear. Trimming pared 4 bases from V and 1 base from J, leaving 11 bases between. The length of the CDR3 is 14 residues. Germline CDR1 is SGHTA and CDR2 is FQGNSA. The CDR3 DNA reads TGTGCCAGCAGCTCCCCCCGTGGGTCCTACGAGCAGTACTTC. This translates into CASSSPRGSYEQYF.

This rearrangement joins TRBV2 to TRBJ2-6; a possible D gene is TRBD1 (6 bases). Trimming stripped 7 bases from V and 6 bases from J, with 16 bases between. Germline assignment: CDR1 SNHLY and CDR2 FYNNEI. The CDR3 has 15 amino acids. CDR3 sequence: CASIHDRLEANVLTF. CDR3 DNA sequence: TGTGCCAGCATTCACGACAGGCTGGAGGCCAACGTCCTGACTTTC.

The DNA for the CDR3 is TGTGCCATCAGTGCTTCCCTCCTGGGAGCCCTCCTGAACACAGATACGCAGTATTTT. Protein product: CAISASLLGALLNTDTQYF. The V and J genes are TRBV10-3 and TRBJ2-3, with D possibly TRBD2 on 5 matching bases. The V and J ends lost 4 bases and 2 bases respectively, with 25 bases between them. Germline CDR1 ENHRY, CDR2 SYGVKD. CDR3 length: 19 residues.

This clone was found once. J is TRBJ2-5 and V is TRBV7-3; D remains unclear. The V end was cut by 3 bases, the J end by 1 base, with 12 bases between. Germline loops: CDR1 SGHTA, CDR2 FQGTGA. CDR3 length equals 15 residues. The CDR3 DNA reads TGTGCCAGCAGCTTCGGAGTCATCTCCCAAGAGACCCAGTACTTC. This encodes CASSFGVISQETQYF.

The chain has TRBV19 and TRBJ2-7, with D possibly TRBD1 on 6 matching bases. The CDR3 has 13 residues. CDR1 LNHDA and CDR2 SQIVND come from the germline V gene (reference sequence). V lost 2 bases, J lost 5 bases, and 10 bases lay in between. CDR3 in amino acids: CASSITRGHEQYF. The CDR3 DNA reads TGTGCCAGTAGTATAACCAGGGGCCACGAGCAGTACTTC.